This T cell receptor beta chain emerged from a study of blood T cell repertoires in COVID-19. Whole-study context: PBMCs, B-cell-depleted T cells, or T cells were the source of the cDNA or gDNA that made up the material.

In regard to this clone: The sample has other DNA sequences that encode this CDR3 too.

Data came from immunoSEQ multiplex PCR; TCRdb stores just in-frame clones and leaves some out. Among approximately 220,000 clones listed, roughly 84% were seen once. Recovered status applied to Cohort 3 donors who had two consecutive negative PCRs. It also applied to those with clearance or with symptom resolution. Trimming left V 4 bases short and J 4 bases short, with 8 bases between. The CDR3 sequence is 13 residues long. CDR1 and CDR2 from the germline V gene are SGHTA and FQGNSA. Input material: PBMCs or T cells enriched from blood (not recorded which). The V call is TRBV7-2, the J call TRBJ1-5, with D possibly matching TRBD1 (5 bases). The sequence came from a woman between 40 and 55 years old who had recovered from COVID-19. The CDR3 bases are TGTGCCAGCAGCTCCGGGGGGAATCAGCCCCAGCATTTT. It is translated as CASSSGGNQPQHF.